These 24 T cell receptor beta chains came from one sample sequenced in a study of blood T cell repertoires in COVID-19. Sequencing was performed with immunoSEQ multiplex PCR; in TCRdb, only in-frame clones are kept and a portion is missing. Among just over 85,000 clones listed, around 89% were seen once. Source material: peripheral blood. The receptors originated from a man aged 50-60 years with acute or convalescent COVID-19.

The rearrangement links TRBV18 to TRBJ2-7; TRBD1 might be the D (6 bases). V lost 3 bases, J lost 7 bases, and 22 bases lay in between. This CDR3 spans 16 amino acids. Germline V CDR1 and CDR2: KGHSH, LQKENI. In DNA form, the CDR3 reads TGTGCCAGCTCACCCGGCCCAGCCCAGGGGCATGGGGAGCAGTACTTC. Translation: CASSPGPAQGHGEQYF. Full variable domain (missing parts from reference TRBV18 and TRBJ2-7): NAGVMQNPRHLVRRRGQEARLRCSPMKGHSHVYWYRQLPEEGLKFMVYLQKENIIDESGMPKERFSAEFPKEGPSILRIQQVVRGDSAAYFCASSPGPAQGHGEQYFGPGTRLTVT.

The chain links TRBV3-1 (or the pseudogene TRBV3-2) to TRBJ1-6, with D unresolved. The germline V and J ends were trimmed by 0 bases and 6 bases, with 6 bases remaining between them. In germline, CDR1 is LGHDT, CDR2 YNNKEL (reference sequence). This CDR3 comprises 14 residues. CDR3 loop: CASSQDRSNSPLHF. CDR3 in DNA: TGTGCCAGCAGCCAAGATAGAAGTAATTCACCCCTCCACTTT.

The chain joins TRBV6-4 to TRBJ1-1; TRBD1 aligns across 10 bases. V lost 3 bases to trimming and J lost 1 base; unmatched junction nucleotides: 11. In germline, CDR1 is MRHNA, CDR2 SNTAGT. The CDR3 spans 18 residues. The CDR3 nucleotides are TGTGCCAGCAGTGAACTCAATCGGACAGGGGGTTGGAACACTGAAGCTTTCTTT. Translation: CASSELNRTGGWNTEAFF.

V and J are TRBV4-1 and TRBJ1-2; D might be TRBD1 (5 bases). Germline V CDR1 and CDR2: MGHRA, YSYEKL. The CDR3 is 16 amino acids. The V end was cut by 4 bases, the J end by 0 bases, with 15 bases between. CDR3 region: CASSLEDRRANYGYTF. DNA of the CDR3: TGCGCCAGCAGCCTAGAAGACAGAAGAGCTAACTATGGCTACACCTTC.

This clone was detected a few times. This chain uses TRBV30 with TRBJ1-2; D gene ambiguous. The CDR3 loop spans 15 amino acids. CDR1 is GTSNPN and CDR2 is SVGIG in the germline V gene (reference sequence). V was trimmed by 4 bases and J by 5 bases, leaving 20 bases between them. CDR3 DNA sequence: TGTGCCTGGACCAGCGAGGCAGAAAGATTTTATGGCTACACCTTC. Translated, it gives CAWTSEAERFYGYTF. The entire variable domain, with the rest obtained from reference TRBV30 and TRBJ1-2, is as follows: SQTIHQWPATLVQPVGSPLSLECTVEGTSNPNLYWYRQAAGRGLQLLFYSVGIGQISSEVPQNLSASRPQDRQFILSSKKLLLSDSGFYLCAWTSEAERFYGYTFGSGTRLTVV.

The chain joins TRBV7-3 to TRBJ2-6, with 7 bases that match TRBD1. The CDR3 loop spans 17 amino acids. The V gene's germline CDR1 is SGHTA and CDR2 FQGTGA. With V trimmed by 5 bases and J by 0 bases, 7 bases remained unmatched. The CDR3 DNA reads TGTGCCAGCAGCGGGACAGACCTTCTCTCTGGGGCCAACGTCCTGACTTTC. Protein product: CASSGTDLLSGANVLTF.

The chain links TRBV6-5 to TRBJ2-2, with 8 nucleotides matching TRBD2. This CDR3 is 16 amino acids long. V shed 1 base, J shed 4 bases, and the junction held 5 bases outside the gene matches. Germline loops: CDR1 MNHEY, CDR2 SVGAGI. The CDR3 DNA follows: TGTGCCAGCAGTTACTTTCTAGCGGGTTCCACCGGGGAGCTGTTTTTT. Amino acid sequence: CASSYFLAGSTGELFF.

This clone was observed a handful of times. This chain links TRBV6-5 with TRBJ1-5; 7 bases agree with TRBD1. The CDR3 contains 14 residues. Germline V gene lookup returns CDR1 MNHEY and CDR2 SVGAGI. V trimming: 6 bases; J trimming: 4 bases; junction bases outside the gene matches: 6. Written as DNA, the CDR3 is TGTGCCAGCAGAAGGACAGGAAGAAATCAGCCCCAGCATTTT. It is translated as CASRRTGRNQPQHF.

This clone was picked up one time. The chain links TRBV2 to TRBJ1-2; tentative D call: TRBD1 (6 bases). The V and J ends lost 5 bases and 0 bases respectively, with 13 bases between them. The CDR3 is 15 amino acids. The germline V gene encodes CDR1 SNHLY and CDR2 FYNNEI. This chain's CDR3 is CASSLLQGTNYGYTF. The DNA for the CDR3 is TGTGCCAGCAGTTTGCTACAGGGAACTAACTATGGCTACACCTTC. The complete variable domain, with remaining parts taken from reference TRBV2 and TRBJ1-2, reads EPEVTQTPSHQVTQMGQEVILRCVPISNHLYFYWYRQILGQKVEFLVSFYNNEISEKSEIFDDQFSVERPDGSNFTLKIRSTKLEDSAMYFCASSLLQGTNYGYTFGSGTRLTVV.

This clone was detected only once. The V call is TRBV30, the J call TRBJ1-5, with TRBD1 matching over 7 bases. V was pared by 3 bases and J by 7 bases, with 9 bases of the junction left unmatched. The CDR3 loop spans 14 amino acids. Germline loops: CDR1 GTSNPN, CDR2 SVGIG (reference sequence). The CDR3 nucleotides read TGTGCCTGGAGGGGCCAGGGGGAGTGGCAGCCCCAGCATTTT. Translation gives CAWRGQGEWQPQHF.

This clone was observed a single time. This sequence joins TRBV2 and TRBJ1-4; 12 positions match TRBD1. J lost 8 bases, V lost 7 bases, and 8 bases had no gene match. The germline V gene has CDR1 SNHLY and CDR2 FYNNEI. The CDR3 is 15 amino acids. CDR3 loop: CASKGQGAREEKLFF. The CDR3 coding sequence is TGTGCCAGCAAGGGACAGGGGGCGCGGGAGGAAAAACTGTTTTTT.

The chain carries TRBV5-1 and TRBJ1-2; D uncertain. In germline, CDR1 is SGHRS, CDR2 YFSETQ. CDR3 length: 14 amino acids. Trimming stripped 0 bases from V and 8 bases from J, with 14 bases between. For the CDR3, the DNA is TGCGCCAGCAGCTTGGAGGTGTCCCGAGGAGGCTACACCTTC. It encodes CASSLEVSRGGYTF.

The chain has TRBV5-6 and TRBJ1-6, with 10 bases matching TRBD1. There are 16 residues in the CDR3. CDR1 and CDR2 from the germline V gene are SGHDT and YYEEEE. The V segment lost 4 bases and the J segment 2 bases; nucleotides outside the gene matches: 3. CDR3 nucleotides: TGTGCCAGCAGCCTGACAGGGGGCACCTATAATTCACCCCTCCACTTT. This sequence encodes CASSLTGGTYNSPLHF.

The chain recombines TRBV24-1 with TRBJ2-5; 10 positions agree with TRBD2. The CDR3 spans 16 residues. The germline CDR1 and CDR2 sequences are KGHDR and SFDVKD. V was pared by 4 bases and J by 6 bases, with 10 bases of the junction left unmatched. CDR3 residues: CATSDPTSGKDQTQYF. CDR3 bases: TGTGCCACCAGTGACCCAACTAGCGGGAAGGATCAGACCCAGTACTTC.

This clone was found once. The V gene is TRBV28, the J gene TRBJ2-2; 8 nucleotides agree with TRBD1. V lost 7 bases and J lost 4; bases outside the gene matches: 8. The CDR3 covers 15 residues. The germline V gene has CDR1 MDHEN and CDR2 SYDVKM. In DNA form, the CDR3 reads TGTGCCAGCATGCGAACGACAGGGGTCACCGGGGAGCTGTTTTTT. It is translated as CASMRTTGVTGELFF.

The CDR3 nucleotides read TGTGCCAGCAGCTTAGCGGGGGCGGCTCGGAACACCATATATTTT. It specifies CASSLAGAARNTIYF. The chain is built from TRBV7-2 and TRBJ1-3, with a tentative D call TRBD1 (6 bases). Germline V lookup: CDR1 SGHTA, CDR2 FQGNSA. There are 15 residues in the CDR3. V lost 0 bases and J lost 7, with 13 bases in between.

The rearrangement joins TRBV4-2 to TRBJ2-1; a weak D match, TRBD2 (5 bases). Germline V gene lookup returns CDR1 LGHNA and CDR2 YNFKEQ. Between the trimmed V and J ends, which lost 3 bases and 10 bases, there was a span of 13 bases. This CDR3 comprises 13 residues. The CDR3 DNA reads as TGTGCCAGCAGCCACGCCGGGAACCCAGAGCAGTTCTTC. This sequence encodes CASSHAGNPEQFF.

The J gene is TRBJ2-3, the V gene TRBV3-1 (or the pseudogene TRBV3-2), with 9 bases lining up with TRBD2. This CDR3 is 19 amino acids long. Germline loops: CDR1 LGHDT, CDR2 YNNKEL (reference sequence). V gave up 2 bases and J gave up 2 bases; unmatched junction bases: 14. The CDR3 coding sequence is TGTGCCAGCAGCCAAACTTCAGCCTCGCGGGGGGGCCCCACAGATACGCAGTATTTT. Translation: CASSQTSASRGGPTDTQYF.

The CDR3 is CSASTLAGGQETQYF. The DNA of the CDR3 is TGCAGTGCTAGTACCCTAGCGGGGGGCCAAGAGACCCAGTACTTC. This sequence joins TRBV20-1 and TRBJ2-5; 11 bases match TRBD2. Germline V gene lookup returns CDR1 DFQATT and CDR2 SNEGSKA (reference sequence). V lost 3 bases to trimming and J lost 1 base; unmatched junction nucleotides: 4. The length of the CDR3 is 15 residues.

This clone was counted only a few times. V is TRBV2 and J is TRBJ2-7; the D gene is possibly TRBD1 (5 bases). The CDR3 is 14 residues long. V was clipped by 2 bases and J by 7 bases, with 15 bases between them. CDR1 is SNHLY and CDR2 is FYNNEI in the germline V gene. Written as DNA, the CDR3 is TGTGCCAGCAGTGAACAAGGGGCCCTAGGAGAGCAGTACTTC. Translated: CASSEQGALGEQYF.

This clone was observed a few times. J is TRBJ1-1 and V is TRBV30; 7 bases match TRBD1. Unmatched junction bases numbered 12, after V lost 4 bases and J lost 7 bases. The CDR3 runs 14 residues. Germline CDR1 is GTSNPN and CDR2 is SVGIG (reference sequence). The CDR3 coding sequence is TGTGCCTGGAATCTCGGGACAGCTACTTTTGAAGCTTTCTTT. It encodes CAWNLGTATFEAFF.

The chain links TRBV28 to TRBJ1-2, with 10 bases that match TRBD1. CDR3 length: 16 amino acids. The germline V gene encodes CDR1 MDHEN and CDR2 SYDVKM. V was pared by 5 bases and J by 0 bases, with 6 bases of the junction left unmatched. CDR3 in DNA: TGTGCCAGCAGTCGGACAGGGGGGCCCTCTAACTATGGCTACACCTTC. It specifies CASSRTGGPSNYGYTF.

The rearrangement uses TRBV9 and TRBJ1-1, with 7 bases that match TRBD1. Germline V gene lookup returns CDR1 SGDLS and CDR2 YYNGEE. The CDR3 has 14 amino acids. V lost 7 bases and J lost 1; bases outside the gene matches: 7. Here the CDR3 reads CASSWDSSNTEAFF. CDR3 coding DNA: TGTGCCAGCTCGTGGGACAGTTCGAACACTGAAGCTTTCTTT.

The chain recombines TRBV6-4 with TRBJ2-6; D possibly corresponds to TRBD2 (5 bases). From germline, CDR1 is MRHNA and CDR2 SNTAGT. CDR3 length: 17 residues. The germline V and J ends were trimmed by 5 bases and 4 bases, with 18 bases remaining between them. The chain's CDR3 is CASSLHGEGSGANVLTF. The CDR3 nucleotides are TGTGCCAGCAGTTTGCACGGTGAGGGCTCCGGGGCCAACGTCCTGACTTTC.